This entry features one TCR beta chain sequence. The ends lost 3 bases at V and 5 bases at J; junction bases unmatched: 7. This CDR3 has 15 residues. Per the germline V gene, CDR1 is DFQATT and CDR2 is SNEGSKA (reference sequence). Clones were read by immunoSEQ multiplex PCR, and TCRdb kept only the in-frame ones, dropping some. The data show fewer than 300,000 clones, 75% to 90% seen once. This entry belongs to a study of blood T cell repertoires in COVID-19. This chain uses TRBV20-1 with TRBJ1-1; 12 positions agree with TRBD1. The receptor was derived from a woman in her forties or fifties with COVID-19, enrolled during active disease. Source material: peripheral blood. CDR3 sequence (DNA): TGCAGTGCTAGTCCGGGACAGGGGGCGAGAACTGAAGCTTTCTTT. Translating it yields CSASPGQGARTEAFF.